This T cell receptor (beta chain) was captured by sequencing in a study of Graves' ophthalmopathy and Graves' hyperthyroidism listed by TCRdb under 2018. Study-level background: Peripheral blood was collected at initial diagnosis, before any treatment. An independent validation cohort was composed of fewer than 20 hyperthyroidism patients and 17 patients who later progressed from hyperthyroidism to ophthalmopathy. In about six hyperthyroidism patients, the T-cell repertoire of thyroid tissue was compared with the T-cell repertoire of blood. After sampling, hyperthyroidism patients received methimazole starting at 30 mg daily, and ophthalmopathy patients received high-dose intravenous methylprednisolone. The study used signatures of the TCR beta repertoire to tell Graves' ophthalmopathy apart from Graves' hyperthyroidism and to predict which patients would progress to ophthalmopathy. In total, approximately 140 blood samples were TCR-sequenced: some 43 ophthalmopathy, some 75 hyperthyroidism and roughly 17 hyperthyroidism-to-ophthalmopathy patients. The 100 or so discovery patients were randomly split 7:3 into training and test sets. A discovery set of 100 patients (43 ophthalmopathy, approximately 58 stable hyperthyroidism) was enrolled to explore V-J signatures distinguishing ophthalmopathy from hyperthyroidism.

Overall results and qualifications from the work: Among expanded thyroid clonotypes with frequency above 0.001, most also showed up in blood, which suggests that blood repertoires may reflect the thyroid immune response. Sample size was not statistically predetermined, and group allocation was not concealed from the investigators. In validation, the model predicted ophthalmopathy progression with nearly 71% sensitivity and 72.22% specificity; some 13 predicted patients were CT-confirmed with GO in a median of 6.5 months. The 13-signature model separated ophthalmopathy from stable hyperthyroidism with 85% to 90% sensitivity and about 81% specificity in cross-validation, and 80%/75% in the test set.

Germline trimming: 4 bases from V, 4 bases from J; junction bases outside gene matches: 6. The CDR3 goes from the cysteine to the phenylalanine over 16 residues. Only CDR3 DNA is held: 48 bases, read in frame from base 1. Looking up the germline V gene yields CDR1 SGHRS and CDR2 YFSETQ. For repertoire sequencing, the TCR beta CDR3 regions were amplified from RNA transcripts. A first-round RT-PCR used HTBI primers with the Qiagen OneStep RT-PCR kit, followed by a second-round multiplex PCR, size selection and purification. Libraries were sequenced on an Illumina HiSeq2000 using paired-end 100 bp reads. The paper's processing steps were these. SOAPnuke was used for read processing, and reads with adapters, uncalled bases, a mean Phred below 15, or no exact constant-primer or identifier match were discarded. COPE v1.2.5 was used to merge high-quality paired reads. Each unique nucleotide sequence was treated as a clonotype, and MiTCR v1.1 was used to align the clonotypes to the IMGT TRB V, D and J references. The analysis was limited to V-J combinations with a frequency above 0.0001, which together covered 99.2% of repertoires. For each V-J combination, a TCR clonal expansion and chaos score was defined as F50 clonal expansion divided by the chaos observed in the TCRdist matrix. Welch's t-statistics and random forest were used to reduce features to about 13 V-J combinations, which were fed into a naive Bayes classifier. The Morisita-Horn index was used to measure how similar the thyroid and blood repertoires were. The public sequencing data were trimmed at Q25 with fastp and processed into clonotypes with MiXCR by TCRdb, which kept only in-frame beta chains. CDR3 protein duplicates are merged, each entry listing the most common genes and DNA. The authors' filters were not applied to this entry. This sample lists more than 300,000 distinct CDR3 sequences; approximately 15% were detected once. About 7% of the sample is held by the ten biggest clonotypes.

Hyperthyroidism was considered stable if no progression to ophthalmopathy occurred within 18 months of follow-up. The hyperthyroidism patients were 18 to 65 years old and newly diagnosed, with a disease duration of less than 2 months. Patients with other autoimmune diseases, uncontrolled infections, pregnancy or lactation were excluded. Clinical symptoms, serum thyroxine, TRAb, thyroid ultrasound and orbital computed tomography were used for diagnosis. Using Ficoll-Paque density gradient centrifugation, PBMCs were isolated from about 10 ml of fresh peripheral blood. Total RNA was extracted using Trizol reagent, and RNA quality was checked on an Agilent 2100 Bioanalyzer. This clonotype was recorded many times. Its antigen remains undetermined. No qualities accompany the bases; no much larger clone lies one base away.

The rearrangement combines TRBV5-1 with TRBJ2-5, and 14 junctional nucleotides match TRBD2. The source material was peripheral blood. This TCR came from a woman aged 18-30 years with stable Graves' hyperthyroidism. Donor details come from another sample of the same person, matched by shared clones. The nucleotide sequence reads as follows: TGCGCCAGCAGCCCCACCGGGACTAGCGGGGGAGAGACCCAGTACTTC. It translates to CASSPTGTSGGETQYF.